The text below deals with one TCR beta chain. This sample was taken from a study of cytomegalovirus exposure and HLA in healthy donors. Researchers ran the PCR with 60 Vbeta and 13 Jbeta primers. Libraries were prepared by immunoSEQ multiplex PCR; TCRdb keeps only in-frame clonotypes and omits some of them. This table holds some 130,000 clones. Germline CDR1 reads SNHLY; CDR2 reads FYNNEI. The ends lost 5 bases at V and 2 bases at J; junction bases unmatched: 7. This CDR3 spans 16 amino acids. The sequence was collected from a woman between 40 and 55 years old in good health and CMV-seropositive. The rearrangement links TRBV2 to TRBJ2-5; 11 nucleotides line up with TRBD2. Sequencing input: PBMCs. The CDR3 DNA sequence: TGTGCCAGCAGTCCGCGGACTAGCGGGCCTCAAGAGACCCAGTACTTC. It encodes CASSPRTSGPQETQYF.